This T cell receptor (beta chain) is from a study of shared clonotypes between healthy human individuals. An even split of each subset's genomic DNA across several immunoSEQ plates was performed. TCRdb's table, derived via immunoSEQ multiplex PCR, lists solely in-frame clones and lacks some. The sample includes 2 million to 2.5 million clones, more than 85% of them seen just once. The ends lost 10 bases at V and 6 bases at J; junction bases unmatched: 14. Germline V gene sequence: CDR1 ENHRY, CDR2 SYGVKD. The CDR3 length is 14 residues. Notes on the study in general: Among the subsets, naive ones generally showed larger estimated richness than memory ones. The study found lower generation probabilities in non-shared clonotypes than in those shared by all four donors.

Concerning this clone: Its antigen is as yet unknown.

Naive-designated CD8 cells lacked CD45RO, were positively enriched for CCR7, and omitted terminally differentiated effector memory CD45RA+ cells. Caucasian adults living in Nashville, Tennessee, provided all samples. Sample: naive CD8+ T cells from PBMCs. The sequence was collected from a man aged 18 to 35 in good health. Some clones in this sample may be carry-over from other donors' samples. J is TRBJ1-2 and V is TRBV10-3; TRBD1 agrees at 7 bases. The CDR3 loop is CASLKGQVGNGYTF. The CDR3 bases are TGTGCCAGCTTAAAAGGACAGGTCGGGAATGGCTACACCTTC.